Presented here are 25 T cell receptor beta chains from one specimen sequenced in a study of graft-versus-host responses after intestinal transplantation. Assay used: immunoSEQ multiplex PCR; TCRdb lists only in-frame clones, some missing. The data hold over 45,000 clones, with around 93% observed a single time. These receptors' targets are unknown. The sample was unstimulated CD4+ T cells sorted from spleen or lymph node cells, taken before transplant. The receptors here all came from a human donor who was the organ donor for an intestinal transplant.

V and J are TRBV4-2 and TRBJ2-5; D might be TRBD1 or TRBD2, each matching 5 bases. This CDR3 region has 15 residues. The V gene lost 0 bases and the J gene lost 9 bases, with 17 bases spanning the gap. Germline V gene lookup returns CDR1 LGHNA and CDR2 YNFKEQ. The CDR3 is CASSQDMNGATPQYF. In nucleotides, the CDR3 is TGTGCCAGCAGCCAAGATATGAACGGGGCCACCCCCCAGTACTTC.

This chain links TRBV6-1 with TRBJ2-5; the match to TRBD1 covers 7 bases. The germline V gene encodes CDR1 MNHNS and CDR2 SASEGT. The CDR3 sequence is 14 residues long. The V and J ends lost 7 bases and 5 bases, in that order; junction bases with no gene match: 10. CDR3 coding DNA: TGTGCCAGCACGCCAACAGGGGTCCCGGAGACCCAGTACTTC. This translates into CASTPTGVPETQYF.

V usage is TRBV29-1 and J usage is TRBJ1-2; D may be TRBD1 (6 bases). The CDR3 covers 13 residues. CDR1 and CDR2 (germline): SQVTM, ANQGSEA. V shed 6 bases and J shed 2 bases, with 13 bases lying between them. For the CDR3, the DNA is TGCAGCGTGAGCAGGGGCATAAACTATGGCTACACCTTC. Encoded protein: CSVSRGINYGYTF.

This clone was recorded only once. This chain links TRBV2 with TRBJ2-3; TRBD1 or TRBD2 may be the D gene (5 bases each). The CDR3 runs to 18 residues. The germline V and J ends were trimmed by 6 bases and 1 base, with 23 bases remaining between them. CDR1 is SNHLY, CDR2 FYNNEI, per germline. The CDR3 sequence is CASRGFKPGTARTDTQYF. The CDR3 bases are TGTGCCAGCAGGGGGTTTAAACCCGGGACGGCTCGCACAGATACGCAGTATTTT.

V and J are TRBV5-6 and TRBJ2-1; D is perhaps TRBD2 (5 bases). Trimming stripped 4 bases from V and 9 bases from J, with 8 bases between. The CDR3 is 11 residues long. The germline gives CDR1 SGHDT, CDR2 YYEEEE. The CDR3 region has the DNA TGTGCCAGCAGCAGCGGCAGTGAGCAGTTCTTC. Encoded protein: CASSSGSEQFF.

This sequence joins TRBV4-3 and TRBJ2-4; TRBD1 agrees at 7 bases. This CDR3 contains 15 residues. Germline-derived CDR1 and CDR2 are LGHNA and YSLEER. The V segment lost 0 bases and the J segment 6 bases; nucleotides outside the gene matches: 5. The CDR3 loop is CASSQEGRDRNIQYF. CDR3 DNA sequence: TGCGCCAGCAGCCAAGAAGGTCGGGACAGAAACATTCAGTACTTC.

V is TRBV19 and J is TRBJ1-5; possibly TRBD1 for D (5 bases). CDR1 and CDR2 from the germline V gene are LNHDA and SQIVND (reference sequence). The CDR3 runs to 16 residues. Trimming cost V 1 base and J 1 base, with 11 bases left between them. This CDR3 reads CASSIVPKGSNQPQHF. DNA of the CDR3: TGTGCCAGTAGTATAGTACCGAAGGGGAGCAATCAGCCCCAGCATTTT.

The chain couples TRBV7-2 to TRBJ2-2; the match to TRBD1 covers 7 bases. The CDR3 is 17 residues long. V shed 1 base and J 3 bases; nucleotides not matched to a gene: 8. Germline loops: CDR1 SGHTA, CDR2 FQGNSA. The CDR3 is CASSLVQQGWYTGELFF. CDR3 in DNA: TGTGCCAGCAGCTTAGTACAACAGGGGTGGTACACCGGGGAGCTGTTTTTT.

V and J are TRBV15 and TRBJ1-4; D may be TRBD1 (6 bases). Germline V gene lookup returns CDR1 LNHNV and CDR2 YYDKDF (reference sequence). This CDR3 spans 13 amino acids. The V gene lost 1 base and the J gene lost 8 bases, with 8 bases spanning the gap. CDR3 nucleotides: TGTGCCACCAGCAGAGGGACAGTAGAAAAACTGTTTTTT. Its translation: CATSRGTVEKLFF.

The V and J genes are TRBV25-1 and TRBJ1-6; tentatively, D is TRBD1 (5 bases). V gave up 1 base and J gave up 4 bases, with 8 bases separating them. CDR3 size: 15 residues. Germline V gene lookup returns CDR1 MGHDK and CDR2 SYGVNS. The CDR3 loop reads CASSEFEGYNSPLHF. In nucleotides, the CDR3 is TGTGCCAGCAGTGAATTCGAGGGGTATAATTCACCCCTCCACTTT.

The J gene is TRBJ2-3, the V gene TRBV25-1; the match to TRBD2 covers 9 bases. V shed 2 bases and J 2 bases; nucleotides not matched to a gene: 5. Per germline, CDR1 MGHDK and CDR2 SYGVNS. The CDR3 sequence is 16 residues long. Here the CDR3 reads CASSEVLAGNTDTQYF. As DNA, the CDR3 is TGTGCCAGCAGTGAAGTTCTAGCGGGGAACACAGATACGCAGTATTTT.

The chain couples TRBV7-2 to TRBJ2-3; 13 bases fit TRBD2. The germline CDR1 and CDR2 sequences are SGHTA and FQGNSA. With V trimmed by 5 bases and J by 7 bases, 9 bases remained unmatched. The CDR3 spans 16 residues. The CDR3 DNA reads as TGTGCCAGCAGCCCTTTCTGGACTAGCGGGGGAAATACGCAGTATTTT. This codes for CASSPFWTSGGNTQYF.

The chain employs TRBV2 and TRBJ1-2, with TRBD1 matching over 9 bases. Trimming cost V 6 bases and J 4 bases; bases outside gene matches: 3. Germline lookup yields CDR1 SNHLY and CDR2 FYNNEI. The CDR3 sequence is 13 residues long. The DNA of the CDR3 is TGTGCCAGCAGCGGACAGGGGATCTATGGCTACACCTTC. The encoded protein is CASSGQGIYGYTF.

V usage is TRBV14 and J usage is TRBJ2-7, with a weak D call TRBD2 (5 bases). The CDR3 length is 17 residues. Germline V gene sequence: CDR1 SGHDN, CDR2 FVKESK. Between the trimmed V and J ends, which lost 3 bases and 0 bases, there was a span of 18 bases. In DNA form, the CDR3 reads TGTGCCAGCAGCCATCAAGGTGGGCGGGCCTTCTCCTACGAGCAGTACTTC. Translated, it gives CASSHQGGRAFSYEQYF.

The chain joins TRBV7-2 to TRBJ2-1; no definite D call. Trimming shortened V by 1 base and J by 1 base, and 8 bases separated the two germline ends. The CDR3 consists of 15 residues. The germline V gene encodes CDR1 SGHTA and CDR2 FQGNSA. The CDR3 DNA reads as TGTGCCAGCAGCTTAGTGAGGCAGTCCTACAATGAGCAGTTCTTC. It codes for CASSLVRQSYNEQFF.

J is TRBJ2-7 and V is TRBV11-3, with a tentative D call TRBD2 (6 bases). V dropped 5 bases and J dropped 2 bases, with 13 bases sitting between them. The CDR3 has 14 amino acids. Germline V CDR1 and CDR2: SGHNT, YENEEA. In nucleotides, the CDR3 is TGTGCCAGCAGCCCAGGGAGGACAACCTACGAGCAGTACTTC. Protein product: CASSPGRTTYEQYF. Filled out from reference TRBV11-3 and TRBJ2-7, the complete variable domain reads EAGVVQSPRYKIIEKKQPVAFWCNPISGHNTLYWYLQNLGQGPELLIRYENEEAVDDSQLPKDRFSAERLKGVDSTLKIQPAELGDSAVYLCASSPGRTTYEQYFGPGTRLTVT.

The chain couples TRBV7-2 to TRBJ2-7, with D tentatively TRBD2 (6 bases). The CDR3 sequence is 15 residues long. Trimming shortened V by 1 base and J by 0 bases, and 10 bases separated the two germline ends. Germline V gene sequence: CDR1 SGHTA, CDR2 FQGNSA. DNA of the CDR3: TGTGCCAGCAGCTTAGGGAGGGGATTCTCCTACGAGCAGTACTTC. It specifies CASSLGRGFSYEQYF.

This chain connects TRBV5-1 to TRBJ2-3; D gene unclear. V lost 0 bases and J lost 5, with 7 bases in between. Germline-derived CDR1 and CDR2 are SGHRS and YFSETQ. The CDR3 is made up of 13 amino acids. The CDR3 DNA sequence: TGCGCCAGCAGCTTGGATCTACAAGATACGCAGTATTTT. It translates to CASSLDLQDTQYF.

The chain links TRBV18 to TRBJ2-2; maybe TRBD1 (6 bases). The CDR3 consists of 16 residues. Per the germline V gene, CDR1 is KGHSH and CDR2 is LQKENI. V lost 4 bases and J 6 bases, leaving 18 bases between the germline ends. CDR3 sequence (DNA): TGTGCCAGCTCACGTCTTCCCACAGGGAAGGCCGGGGAGCTGTTTTTT. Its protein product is CASSRLPTGKAGELFF.

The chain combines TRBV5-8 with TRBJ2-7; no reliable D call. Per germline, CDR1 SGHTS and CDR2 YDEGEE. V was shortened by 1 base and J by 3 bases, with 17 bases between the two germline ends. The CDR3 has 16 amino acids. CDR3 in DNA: TGTGCCAGCAGCTTGTCAGGAGCTCCCAAGATCTACGAGCAGTACTTC. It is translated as CASSLSGAPKIYEQYF.

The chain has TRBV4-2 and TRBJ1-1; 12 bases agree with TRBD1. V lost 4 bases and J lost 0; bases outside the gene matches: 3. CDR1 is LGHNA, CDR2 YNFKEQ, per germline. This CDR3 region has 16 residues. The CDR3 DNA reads TGTGCCAGCAGCCGCGGGACAGGGGGCTTGAACACTGAAGCTTTCTTT. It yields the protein CASSRGTGGLNTEAFF.

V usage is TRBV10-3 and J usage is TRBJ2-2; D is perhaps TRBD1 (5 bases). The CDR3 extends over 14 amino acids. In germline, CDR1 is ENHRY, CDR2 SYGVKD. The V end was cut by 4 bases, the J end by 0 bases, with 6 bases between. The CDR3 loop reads CAISGQPNTGELFF. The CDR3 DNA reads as TGTGCCATCAGTGGACAGCCGAACACCGGGGAGCTGTTTTTT.

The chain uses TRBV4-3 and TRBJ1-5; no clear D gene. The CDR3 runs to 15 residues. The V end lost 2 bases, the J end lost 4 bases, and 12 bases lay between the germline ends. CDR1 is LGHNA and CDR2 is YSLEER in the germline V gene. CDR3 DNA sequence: TGCGCCAGCAGCCAATGGCCGGCTGAAAATCAGCCCCAGCATTTT. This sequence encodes CASSQWPAENQPQHF.

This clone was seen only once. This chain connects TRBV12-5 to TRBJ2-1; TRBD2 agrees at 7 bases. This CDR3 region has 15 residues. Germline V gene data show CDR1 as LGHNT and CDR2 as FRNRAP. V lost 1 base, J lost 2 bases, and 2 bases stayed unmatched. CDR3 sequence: CASGLERGPYNEQFF. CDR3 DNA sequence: TGTGCTAGTGGTTTGGAGCGGGGACCCTACAATGAGCAGTTCTTC.

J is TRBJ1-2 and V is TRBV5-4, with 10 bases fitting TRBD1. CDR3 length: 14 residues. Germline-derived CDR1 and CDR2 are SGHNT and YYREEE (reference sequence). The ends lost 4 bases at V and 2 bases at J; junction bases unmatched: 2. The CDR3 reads CASSAGQGNYGYTF. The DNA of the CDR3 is TGTGCCAGCAGCGCGGGACAGGGGAACTATGGCTACACCTTC.